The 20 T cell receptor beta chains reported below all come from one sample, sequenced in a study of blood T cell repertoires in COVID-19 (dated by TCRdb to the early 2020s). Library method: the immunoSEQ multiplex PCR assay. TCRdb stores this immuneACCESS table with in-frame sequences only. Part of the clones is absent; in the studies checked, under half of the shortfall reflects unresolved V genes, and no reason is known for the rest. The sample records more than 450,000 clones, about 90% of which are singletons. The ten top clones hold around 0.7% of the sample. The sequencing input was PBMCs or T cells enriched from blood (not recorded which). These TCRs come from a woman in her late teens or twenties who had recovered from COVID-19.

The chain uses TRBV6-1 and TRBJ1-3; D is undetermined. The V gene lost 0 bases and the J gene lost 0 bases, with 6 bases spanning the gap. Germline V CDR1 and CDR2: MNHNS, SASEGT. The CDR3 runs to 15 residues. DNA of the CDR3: TGTGCCAGCAGTGAAGCTGAGTTCTCTGGAAACACCATATATTTT. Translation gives CASSEAEFSGNTIYF.

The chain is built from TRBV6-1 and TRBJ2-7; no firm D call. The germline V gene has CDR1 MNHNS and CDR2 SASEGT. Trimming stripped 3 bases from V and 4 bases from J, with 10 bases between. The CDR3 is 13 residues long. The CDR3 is CASSEVGRYEQYF. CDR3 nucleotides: TGTGCCAGCAGTGAGGTGGGCCGGTACGAGCAGTACTTC.

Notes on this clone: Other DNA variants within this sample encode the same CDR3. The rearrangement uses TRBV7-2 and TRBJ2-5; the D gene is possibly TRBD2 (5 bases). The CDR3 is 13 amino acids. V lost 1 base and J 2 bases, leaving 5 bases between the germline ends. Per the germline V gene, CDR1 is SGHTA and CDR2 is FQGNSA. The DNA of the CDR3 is TGTGCCAGCAGCTTAGGAGGGCAAGAGACCCAGTACTTC. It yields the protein CASSLGGQETQYF.

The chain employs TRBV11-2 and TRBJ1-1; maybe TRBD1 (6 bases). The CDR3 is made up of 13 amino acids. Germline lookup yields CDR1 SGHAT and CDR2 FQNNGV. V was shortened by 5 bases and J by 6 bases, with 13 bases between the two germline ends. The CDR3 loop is CASSASSGAEAFF. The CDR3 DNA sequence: TGTGCCAGCAGCGCCTCGTCAGGGGCTGAAGCTTTCTTT.

CDR3 region: CASSMSSGDRSSYEQYF. DNA of the CDR3: TGTGCCAGTAGTATGTCAAGCGGGGACAGGTCATCTTACGAGCAGTACTTC. The V gene is TRBV19, the J gene TRBJ2-7, with D tentatively TRBD1 (8 bases). Germline values: CDR1 LNHDA, CDR2 SQIVND (reference sequence). There are 17 residues in the CDR3. V was clipped by 3 bases and J by 4 bases, with 22 bases between them.

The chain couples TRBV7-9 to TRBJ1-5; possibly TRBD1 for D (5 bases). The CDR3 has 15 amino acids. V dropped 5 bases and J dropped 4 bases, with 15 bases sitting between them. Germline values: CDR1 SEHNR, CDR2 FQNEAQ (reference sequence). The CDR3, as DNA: TGTGCCAGCAGCGTAGACAGTGAAAAAAATCAGCCCCAGCATTTT. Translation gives CASSVDSEKNQPQHF.

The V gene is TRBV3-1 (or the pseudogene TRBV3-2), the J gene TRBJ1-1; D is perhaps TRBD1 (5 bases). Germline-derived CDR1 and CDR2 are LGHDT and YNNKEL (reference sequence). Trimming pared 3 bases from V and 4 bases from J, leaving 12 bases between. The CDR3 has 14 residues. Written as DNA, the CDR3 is TGTGCCAGCAGCCAGAGCGGGGCAGGCACTGAAGCTTTCTTT. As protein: CASSQSGAGTEAFF.

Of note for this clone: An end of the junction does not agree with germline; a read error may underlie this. CDR3 DNA sequence: TGCGCCAGCAGCGTAACAGGGTTGGGTGCAACTGAAGCTTTTTTT. Protein product: CASSVTGLGATEAFF. The chain links TRBV5-1 to TRBJ1-1; tentative D call: TRBD1 (6 bases). The CDR3 spans 15 residues. Germline CDR1 reads SGHRS; CDR2 reads YFSETQ.

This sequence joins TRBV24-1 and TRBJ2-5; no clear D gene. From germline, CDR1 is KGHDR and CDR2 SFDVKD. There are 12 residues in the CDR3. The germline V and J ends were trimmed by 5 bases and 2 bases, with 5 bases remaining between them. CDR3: CATSVPQETQYF. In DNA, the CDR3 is TGTGCCACCAGTGTCCCACAAGAGACCCAGTACTTC.

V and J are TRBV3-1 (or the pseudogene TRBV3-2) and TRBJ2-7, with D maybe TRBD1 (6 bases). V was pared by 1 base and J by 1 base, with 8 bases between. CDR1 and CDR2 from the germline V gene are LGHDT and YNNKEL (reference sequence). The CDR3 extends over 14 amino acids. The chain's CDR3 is CASSQGTASYEQYF. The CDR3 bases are TGTGCCAGCAGCCAAGGGACAGCATCCTACGAGCAGTACTTC.

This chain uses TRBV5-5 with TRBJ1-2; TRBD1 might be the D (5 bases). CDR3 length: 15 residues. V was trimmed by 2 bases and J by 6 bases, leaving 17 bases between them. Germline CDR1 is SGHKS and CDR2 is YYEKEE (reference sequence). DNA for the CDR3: TGTGCCAGCAGCTTCACAGGAGATGGGTCGGATGGCTACACCTTC. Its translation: CASSFTGDGSDGYTF. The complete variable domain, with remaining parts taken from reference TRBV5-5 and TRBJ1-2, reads DAGVTQSPTHLIKTRGQQVTLRCSPISGHKSVSWYQQVLGQGPQFIFQYYEKEERGRGNFPDRFSARQFPNYSSELNVNALLLGDSALYLCASSFTGDGSDGYTFGSGTRLTVV.

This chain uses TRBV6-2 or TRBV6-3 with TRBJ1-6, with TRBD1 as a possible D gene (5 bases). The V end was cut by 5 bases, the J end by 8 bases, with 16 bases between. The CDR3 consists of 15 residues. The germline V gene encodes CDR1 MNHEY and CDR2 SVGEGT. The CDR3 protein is CASSRLGTVYSPLHF. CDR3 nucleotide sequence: TGTGCCAGCAGTCGCCTCGGGACTGTTTATTCACCCCTCCACTTT.

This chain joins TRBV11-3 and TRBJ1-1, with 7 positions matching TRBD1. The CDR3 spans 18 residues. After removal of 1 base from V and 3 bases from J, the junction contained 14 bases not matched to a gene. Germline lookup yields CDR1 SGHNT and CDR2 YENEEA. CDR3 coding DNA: TGTGCCAGCAGCTTAGGACTAGGGGGCATCGGTGGTGACACTGAAGCTTTCTTT. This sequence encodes CASSLGLGGIGGDTEAFF.

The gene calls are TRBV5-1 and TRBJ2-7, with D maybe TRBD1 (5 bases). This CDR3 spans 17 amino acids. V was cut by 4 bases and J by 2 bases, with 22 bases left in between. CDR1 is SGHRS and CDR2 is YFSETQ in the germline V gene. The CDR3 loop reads CASSPESREYLTYEQYF. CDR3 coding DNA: TGCGCCAGCAGCCCGGAATCCAGGGAATATTTAACCTACGAGCAGTACTTC. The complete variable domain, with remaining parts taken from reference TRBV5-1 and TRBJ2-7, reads KAGVTQTPRYLIKTRGQQVTLSCSPISGHRSVSWYQQTPGQGLQFLFEYFSETQRNKGNFPGRFSGRQFSNSRSEMNVSTLELGDSALYLCASSPESREYLTYEQYFGPGTRLTVT.

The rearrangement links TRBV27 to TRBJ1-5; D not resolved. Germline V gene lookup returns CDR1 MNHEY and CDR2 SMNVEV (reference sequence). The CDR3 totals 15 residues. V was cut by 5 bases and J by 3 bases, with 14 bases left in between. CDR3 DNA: TGTGCCAGCAGTCCCGAGGGTTTTTTCAATCAGCCCCAGCATTTT. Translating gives CASSPEGFFNQPQHF.

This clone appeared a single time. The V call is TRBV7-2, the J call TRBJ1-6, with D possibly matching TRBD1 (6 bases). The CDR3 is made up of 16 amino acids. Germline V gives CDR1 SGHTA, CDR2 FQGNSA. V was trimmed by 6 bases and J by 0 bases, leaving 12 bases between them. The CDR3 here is CASSRDTSSYNSPLHF. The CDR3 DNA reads TGTGCCAGCAGTCGGGACACGAGCTCCTATAATTCACCCCTCCACTTT.

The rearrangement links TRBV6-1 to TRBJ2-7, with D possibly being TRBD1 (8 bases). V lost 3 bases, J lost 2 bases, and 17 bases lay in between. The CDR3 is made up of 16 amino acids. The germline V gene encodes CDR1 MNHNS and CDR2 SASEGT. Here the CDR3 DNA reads TGTGCCAGCAGTGACTGGGGGGGACAGGAGGCCTACGAGCAGTACTTC. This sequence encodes CASSDWGGQEAYEQYF.

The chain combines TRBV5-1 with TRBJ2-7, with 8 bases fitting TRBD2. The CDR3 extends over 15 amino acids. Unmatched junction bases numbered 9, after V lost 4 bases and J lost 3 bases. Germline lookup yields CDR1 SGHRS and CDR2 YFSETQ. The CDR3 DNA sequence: TGCGCCAGCAGCCCGGGGGGGACTAGGGTCTACGAGCAGTACTTC. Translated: CASSPGGTRVYEQYF. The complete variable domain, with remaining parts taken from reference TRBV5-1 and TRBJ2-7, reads KAGVTQTPRYLIKTRGQQVTLSCSPISGHRSVSWYQQTPGQGLQFLFEYFSETQRNKGNFPGRFSGRQFSNSRSEMNVSTLELGDSALYLCASSPGGTRVYEQYFGPGTRLTVT.

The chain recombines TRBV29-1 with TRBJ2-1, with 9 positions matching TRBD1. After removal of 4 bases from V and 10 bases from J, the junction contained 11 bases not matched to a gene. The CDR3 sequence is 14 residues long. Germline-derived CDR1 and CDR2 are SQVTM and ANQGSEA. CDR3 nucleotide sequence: TGCAGCGTTGTTGGACAGGGGATTCCCGTGGAGCAGTTCTTC. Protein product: CSVVGQGIPVEQFF.

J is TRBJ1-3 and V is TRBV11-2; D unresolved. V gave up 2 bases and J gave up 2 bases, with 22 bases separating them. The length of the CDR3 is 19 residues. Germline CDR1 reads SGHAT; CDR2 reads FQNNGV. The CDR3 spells CASSLFSYAVGATGNTIYF. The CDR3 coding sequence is TGTGCCAGCAGCTTATTCTCGTATGCGGTTGGAGCCACTGGAAACACCATATATTTT.